Reported below is one T cell receptor beta chain. This sample is drawn from a study of blood T cells in healthy people across ages. Primers used in a second PCR of roughly 6 to 12 cycles were a sample-barcoded 5' primer and a J-beta primer mix. TCRdb ran MiXCR on the 5' RACE reads and lists one entry per CDR3 protein. This table holds 1,500,000 or so distinct CDR3 sequences, approximately 59% found once. Specimen: blood. The receptor was isolated from a man aged 18-30 years in good health.

Here the CDR3 reads CASTPQGEDTQYF. The DNA for the CDR3 is TGTGCCAGCACCCCACAGGGGGAGGATACGCAGTATTTT. The J gene is TRBJ2-3, the V gene TRBV11-1; 8 bases align to TRBD1. This CDR3 is 13 amino acids long. J gave up 6 bases and V 7 bases, and 6 bases lay outside the gene matches. Germline lookup yields CDR1 SGHAT and CDR2 FQDESV (reference sequence).